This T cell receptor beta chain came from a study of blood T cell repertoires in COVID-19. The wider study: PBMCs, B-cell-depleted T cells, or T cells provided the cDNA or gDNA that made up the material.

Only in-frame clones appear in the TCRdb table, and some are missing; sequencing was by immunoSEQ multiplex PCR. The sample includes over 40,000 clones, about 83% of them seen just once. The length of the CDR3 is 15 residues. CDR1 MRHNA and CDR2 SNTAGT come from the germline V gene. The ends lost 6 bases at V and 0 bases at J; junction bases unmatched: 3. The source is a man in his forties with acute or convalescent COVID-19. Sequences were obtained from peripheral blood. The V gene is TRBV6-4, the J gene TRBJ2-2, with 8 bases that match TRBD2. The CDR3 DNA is TGTGCCAGCAGACCGGGACTAGCGAACACCGGGGAGCTGTTTTTT. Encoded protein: CASRPGLANTGELFF.